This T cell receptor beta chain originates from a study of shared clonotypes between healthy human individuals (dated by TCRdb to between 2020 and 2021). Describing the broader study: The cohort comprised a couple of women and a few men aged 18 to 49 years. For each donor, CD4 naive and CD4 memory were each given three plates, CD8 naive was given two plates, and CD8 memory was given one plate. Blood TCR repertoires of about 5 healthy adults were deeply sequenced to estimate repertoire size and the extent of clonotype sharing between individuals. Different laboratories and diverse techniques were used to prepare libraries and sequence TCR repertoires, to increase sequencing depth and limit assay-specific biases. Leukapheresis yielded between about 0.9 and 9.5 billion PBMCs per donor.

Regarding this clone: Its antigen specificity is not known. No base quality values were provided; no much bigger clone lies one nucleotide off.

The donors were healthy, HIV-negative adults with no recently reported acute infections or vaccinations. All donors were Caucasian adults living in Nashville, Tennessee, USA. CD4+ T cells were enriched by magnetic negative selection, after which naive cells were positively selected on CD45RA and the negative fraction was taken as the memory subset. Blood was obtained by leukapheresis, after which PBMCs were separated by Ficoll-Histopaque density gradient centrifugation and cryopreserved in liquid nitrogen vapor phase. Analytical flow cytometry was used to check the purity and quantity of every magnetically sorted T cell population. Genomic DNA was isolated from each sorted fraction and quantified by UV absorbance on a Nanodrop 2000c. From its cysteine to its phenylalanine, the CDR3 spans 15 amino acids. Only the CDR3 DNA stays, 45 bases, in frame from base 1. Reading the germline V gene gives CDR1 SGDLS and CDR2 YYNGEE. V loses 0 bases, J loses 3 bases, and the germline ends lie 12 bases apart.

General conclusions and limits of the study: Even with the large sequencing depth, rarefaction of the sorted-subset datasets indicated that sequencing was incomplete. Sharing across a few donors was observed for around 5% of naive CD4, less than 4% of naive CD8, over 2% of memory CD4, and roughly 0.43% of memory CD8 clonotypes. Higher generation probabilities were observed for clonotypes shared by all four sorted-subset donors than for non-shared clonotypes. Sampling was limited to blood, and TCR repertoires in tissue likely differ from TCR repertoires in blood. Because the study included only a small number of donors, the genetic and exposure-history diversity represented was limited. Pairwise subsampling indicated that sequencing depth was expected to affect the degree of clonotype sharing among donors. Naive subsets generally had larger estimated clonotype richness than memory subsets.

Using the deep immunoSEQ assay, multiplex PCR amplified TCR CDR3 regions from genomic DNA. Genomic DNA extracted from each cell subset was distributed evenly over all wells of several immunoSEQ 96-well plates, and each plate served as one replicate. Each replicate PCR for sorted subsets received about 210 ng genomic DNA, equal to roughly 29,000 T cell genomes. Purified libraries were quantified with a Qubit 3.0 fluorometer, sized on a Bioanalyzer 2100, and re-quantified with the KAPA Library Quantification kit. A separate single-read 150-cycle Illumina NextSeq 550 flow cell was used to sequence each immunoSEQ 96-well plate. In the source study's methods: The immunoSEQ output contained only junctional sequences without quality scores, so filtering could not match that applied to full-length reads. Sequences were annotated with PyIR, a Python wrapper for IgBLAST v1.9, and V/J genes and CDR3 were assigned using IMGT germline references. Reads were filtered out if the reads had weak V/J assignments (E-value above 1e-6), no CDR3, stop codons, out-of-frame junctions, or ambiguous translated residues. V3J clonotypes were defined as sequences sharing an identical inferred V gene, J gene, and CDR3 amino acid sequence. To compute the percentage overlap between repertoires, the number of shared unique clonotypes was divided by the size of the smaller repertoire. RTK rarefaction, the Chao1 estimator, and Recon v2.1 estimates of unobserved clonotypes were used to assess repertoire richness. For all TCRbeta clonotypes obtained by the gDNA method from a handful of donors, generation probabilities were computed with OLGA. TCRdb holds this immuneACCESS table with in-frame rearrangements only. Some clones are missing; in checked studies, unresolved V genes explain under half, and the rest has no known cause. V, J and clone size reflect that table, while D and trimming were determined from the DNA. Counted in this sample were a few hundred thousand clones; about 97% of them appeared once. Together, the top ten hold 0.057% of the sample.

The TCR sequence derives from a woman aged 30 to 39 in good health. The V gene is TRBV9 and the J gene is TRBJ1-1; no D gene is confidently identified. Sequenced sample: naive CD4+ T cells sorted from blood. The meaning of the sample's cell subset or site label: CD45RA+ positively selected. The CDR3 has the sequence CASSVAQVGDTEAFF. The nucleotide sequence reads TGTGCCAGCAGCGTAGCCCAGGTTGGGGACACTGAAGCTTTCTTT.